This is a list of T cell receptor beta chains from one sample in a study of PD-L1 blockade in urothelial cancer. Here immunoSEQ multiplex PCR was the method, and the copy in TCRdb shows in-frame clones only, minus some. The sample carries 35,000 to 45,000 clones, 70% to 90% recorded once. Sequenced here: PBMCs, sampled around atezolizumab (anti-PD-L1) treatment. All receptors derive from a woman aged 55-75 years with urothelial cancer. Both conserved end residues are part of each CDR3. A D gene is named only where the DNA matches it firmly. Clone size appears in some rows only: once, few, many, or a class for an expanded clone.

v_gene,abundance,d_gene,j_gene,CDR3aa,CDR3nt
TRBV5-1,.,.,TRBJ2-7,CASTPDDGNEQYF,TGCGCCAGCACTCCCGACGACGGGAACGAGCAGTACTTC
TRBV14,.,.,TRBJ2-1,CASSQDPDWVYNEQFF,TGTGCCAGCAGCCAAGATCCCGACTGGGTCTACAATGAGCAGTTCTTC
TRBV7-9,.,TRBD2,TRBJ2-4,CASSLLREAPIQYF,TGTGCCAGCAGCTTACTGCGGGAGGCCCCCATTCAGTACTTC
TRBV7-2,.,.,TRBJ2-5,CASSLEGWETQYF,TGTGCCAGCAGCTTGGAGGGCTGGGAGACCCAGTACTTC
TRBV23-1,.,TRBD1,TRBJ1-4,CASSPTDRGRDEKLFF,TGCGCCAGCAGTCCAACTGACAGGGGTAGGGATGAAAAACTGTTTTTT
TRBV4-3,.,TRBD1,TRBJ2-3,CASSQDTGQGVSSTDTQYF,TGCGCCAGCAGCCAAGATACGGGACAGGGGGTTTCTAGCACAGATACGCAGTATTTT
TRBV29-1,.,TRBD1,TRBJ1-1,CSSGTVDTEAFF,TGCAGCTCCGGGACAGTGGACACTGAAGCTTTCTTT
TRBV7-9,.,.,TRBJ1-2,CASSPDSPYGYTF,TGTGCCAGCAGCCCTGACAGCCCCTATGGCTACACCTTC
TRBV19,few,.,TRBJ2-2,CASSIFQGNTGELFF,TGTGCCAGTAGTATATTTCAGGGGAACACCGGGGAGCTGTTTTTT
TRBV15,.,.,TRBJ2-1,CATSRDNYPNEQFF,TGTGCCACCAGCAGAGATAACTACCCTAATGAGCAGTTCTTC
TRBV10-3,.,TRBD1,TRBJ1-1,CAISELGQGQRPFF,TGTGCCATCAGTGAGTTAGGACAGGGCCAGAGGCCTTTCTTT
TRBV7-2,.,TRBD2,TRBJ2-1,CASSFREGRNEQFF,TGTGCCAGCAGCTTCCGGGAGGGCCGCAATGAGCAGTTCTTC
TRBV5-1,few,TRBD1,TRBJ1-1,CASSLATGQRNTEAFF,TGCGCCAGCAGCTTGGCAACGGGACAGAGGAACACTGAAGCTTTCTTT
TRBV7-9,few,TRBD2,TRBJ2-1,CASSFLAGGIYNEQFF,TGTGCCAGCAGCTTTCTAGCGGGAGGCATTTACAATGAGCAGTTCTTC
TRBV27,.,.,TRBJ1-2,CASRDKPPNYGYTF,TGTGCCAGCAGGGACAAGCCCCCTAACTATGGCTACACCTTC
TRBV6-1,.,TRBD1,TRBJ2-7,CASSAGQVWGNSYEQYF,TGTGCCAGCAGTGCCGGACAGGTTTGGGGTAACTCCTACGAGCAGTACTTC
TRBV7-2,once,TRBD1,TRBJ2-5,CASSLMTGGLETQYF,TGTGCCAGCAGCTTAATGACAGGGGGCTTGGAGACCCAGTACTTC
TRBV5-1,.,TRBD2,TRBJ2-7,CASSLGGSSSYEQYF,TGCGCCAGCAGCTTGGGCGGGAGTAGCTCCTACGAGCAGTACTTC
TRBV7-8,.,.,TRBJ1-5,CASSGLSGSNQPQHF,TGTGCCAGCAGCGGACTATCAGGGAGCAATCAGCCCCAGCATTTT
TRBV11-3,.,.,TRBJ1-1,CASSLMGGTWTEAFF,TGTGCCAGCAGCCTAATGGGGGGAACATGGACTGAAGCTTTCTTT
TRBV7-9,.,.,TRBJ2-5,CASSLAIGASSETQYF,TGTGCCAGCAGCTTAGCCATTGGGGCATCTAGTGAGACCCAGTACTTC